These 18 T cell receptor beta chains were all obtained from the same sample, sequenced in a study of blood T cell repertoires in COVID-19. Only in-frame clones appear in the TCRdb table, and some are missing; sequencing was by immunoSEQ multiplex PCR. The profile shows some 150,000 clones, roughly 84% of them singletons. The sample comprised peripheral blood. The source is a human donor in a cohort sampled during active COVID-19.

The chain combines TRBV11-3 with TRBJ2-3; no definite D call. Trimming shortened V by 5 bases and J by 4 bases, and 10 bases separated the two germline ends. From germline, CDR1 is SGHNT and CDR2 YENEEA. The CDR3 runs 13 residues. Written as DNA, the CDR3 is TGTGCCAGCAGCCCCAGCGAGCCAGATACGCAGTATTTT. It translates to CASSPSEPDTQYF.

The chain has TRBV7-9 and TRBJ1-1; D gene ambiguous. CDR1 SEHNR and CDR2 FQNEAQ come from the germline V gene (reference sequence). The CDR3 contains 13 residues. The V end lost 1 base, the J end lost 4 bases, and 7 bases lay between the germline ends. CDR3 protein: CASSLVWSTEAFF. The CDR3 DNA reads as TGTGCCAGCAGCTTAGTTTGGAGCACTGAAGCTTTCTTT. The full variable domain, its missing parts supplied by reference TRBV7-9 and TRBJ1-1, is DTGVSQNPRHKITKRGQNVTFRCDPISEHNRLYWYRQTLGQGPEFLTYFQNEAQLEKSRLLSDRFSAERPKGSFSTLEIQRTEQGDSAMYLCASSLVWSTEAFFGQGTRLTVV.

The rearrangement joins TRBV10-3 to TRBJ1-2; 8 nucleotides align to TRBD1. The J segment lost 4 bases and the V segment lost 3 bases, leaving 10 bases of the junction unmatched. The CDR3 runs to 16 residues. Germline V gives CDR1 ENHRY, CDR2 SYGVKD. The CDR3 bases are TGTGCCATCAGTGAAGGTCCAGGGGGCGGTAGCTATGGCTACACCTTC. Protein: CAISEGPGGGSYGYTF.

The V call is TRBV6-5, the J call TRBJ1-1; D is unresolved. The CDR3 spans 15 residues. Deletions cut 7 bases from V and 1 base from J, with 16 bases between. Germline lookup yields CDR1 MNHEY and CDR2 SVGAGI. CDR3 in amino acids: CASTLNGRANTEAFF. The CDR3 coding sequence is TGTGCCAGCACCCTAAATGGGAGGGCGAACACTGAAGCTTTCTTT.

This sequence joins TRBV19 and TRBJ1-1, with no clear D. Between the trimmed V and J ends, which lost 6 bases and 4 bases, there was a span of 30 bases. CDR3 length: 19 residues. Per the germline V gene, CDR1 is LNHDA and CDR2 is SQIVND (reference sequence). In nucleotides, the CDR3 is TGTGCCAGTAGCCCTTCTATCTGGGAGGGAAAACGTTCTGTCACTGAAGCTTTCTTT. It is translated as CASSPSIWEGKRSVTEAFF. The variable domain in full, completed from reference TRBV19 and TRBJ1-1, reads DGGITQSPKYLFRKEGQNVTLSCEQNLNHDAMYWYRQDPGQGLRLIYYSQIVNDFQKGDIAEGYSVSREKKESFPLTVTSAQKNPTAFYLCASSPSIWEGKRSVTEAFFGQGTRLTVV.

The chain employs TRBV11-3 and TRBJ2-7; 8 positions match TRBD2. The CDR3 sequence is 16 residues long. V shed 5 bases and J 2 bases; nucleotides not matched to a gene: 11. In germline, CDR1 is SGHNT, CDR2 YENEEA. The CDR3 nucleotides are TGTGCCAGCAGCACGGGGGGGCAGGGCCGAGCCTACGAGCAGTACTTC. This gives the protein CASSTGGQGRAYEQYF. The full variable domain, rest sourced from reference TRBV11-3 and TRBJ2-7, is EAGVVQSPRYKIIEKKQPVAFWCNPISGHNTLYWYLQNLGQGPELLIRYENEEAVDDSQLPKDRFSAERLKGVDSTLKIQPAELGDSAVYLCASSTGGQGRAYEQYFGPGTRLTVT.

The chain carries TRBV5-8 and TRBJ1-3; D is perhaps TRBD1 (5 bases). Trimming took 0 bases from V and 3 from J, leaving 16 bases between them. Germline V gene lookup returns CDR1 SGHTS and CDR2 YDEGEE. This CDR3 is built from 17 residues. The DNA of the CDR3 is TGTGCCAGCAGCTTGGCCCGACAGTCGAACATTGGAAACACCATATATTTT. Translation: CASSLARQSNIGNTIYF.

The sample holds one count of this clone. This rearrangement joins TRBV7-9 to TRBJ2-1, with TRBD2 as a possible D gene (5 bases). This CDR3 is 15 amino acids long. V was shortened by 0 bases and J by 6 bases, with 12 bases between the two germline ends. Germline loops: CDR1 SEHNR, CDR2 FQNEAQ (reference sequence). Here the CDR3 DNA reads TGTGCCAGCAGCTTAGCGCGTGTGGGGAGCAATGAGCAGTTCTTC. Amino acid sequence: CASSLARVGSNEQFF.

The rearrangement uses TRBV15 and TRBJ2-5; D gene ambiguous. The V and J ends lost 1 base and 5 bases respectively, with 8 bases between them. Per germline, CDR1 LNHNV and CDR2 YYDKDF (reference sequence). The CDR3 is made up of 13 amino acids. CDR3 DNA: TGTGCCACCAGCAGAGTAGGAGAGGAGACCCAGTACTTC. It encodes CATSRVGEETQYF.

The J gene is TRBJ2-1, the V gene TRBV24-1; 7 positions agree with TRBD1. Germline V gives CDR1 KGHDR, CDR2 SFDVKD. The CDR3 has 15 amino acids. Losses at the gene ends were 7 bases for V and 1 base for J; bases not matched to a gene: 6. The CDR3 here is CATRDRDSSYNEQFF. CDR3 in DNA: TGTGCCACCAGAGACCGGGACAGTTCCTACAATGAGCAGTTCTTC.

CDR3 nucleotide sequence: TGTGCCAGCAGCCAAGAAATCCAACCGGGACAGGGGAAGGAGACCCAGTACTTC. Protein: CASSQEIQPGQGKETQYF. J is TRBJ2-5 and V is TRBV3-1 (or the pseudogene TRBV3-2); 10 bases are shared with TRBD1. The CDR3 runs to 18 residues. Losses at the gene ends were 0 bases for V and 5 bases for J; bases not matched to a gene: 12. CDR1 and CDR2 (germline): LGHDT, YNNKEL (reference sequence).

The rearrangement links TRBV19 to TRBJ1-1; D is uncertain. This CDR3 is built from 14 residues. V gave up 6 bases and J gave up 4 bases, with 15 bases separating them. The germline V gene has CDR1 LNHDA and CDR2 SQIVND (reference sequence). CDR3 sequence: CASRGGPRATEAFF. CDR3 DNA: TGTGCCAGTAGGGGCGGGCCCCGGGCCACTGAAGCTTTCTTT.

The chain couples TRBV4-1 to TRBJ2-1; 11 positions match TRBD1. The length of the CDR3 is 16 residues. V shed 1 base and J 4 bases; nucleotides not matched to a gene: 3. Germline CDR1 MGHRA, CDR2 YSYEKL. In nucleotides, the CDR3 is TGCGCCAGCAGCCAAGGTGGGACAGGGGGGTACAATGAGCAGTTCTTC. Its protein product is CASSQGGTGGYNEQFF.

V is TRBV6-5 and J is TRBJ1-2; maybe TRBD1 (5 bases). V was clipped by 2 bases and J by 8 bases, with 12 bases between them. Per germline, CDR1 MNHEY and CDR2 SVGAGI. The CDR3 is 13 residues long. CDR3 in amino acids: CASSYRRGTGYTF. The CDR3, as DNA: TGTGCCAGCAGTTACCGGCGGGGGACGGGCTACACCTTC.

The chain couples TRBV2 to TRBJ1-3; weak D call: TRBD1 (6 bases). This CDR3 comprises 14 residues. Trimming left V 6 bases short and J 2 bases short, with 11 bases between. Germline V lookup: CDR1 SNHLY, CDR2 FYNNEI. CDR3: CASRSSGAGNTIYF. CDR3 bases: TGTGCCAGCAGGTCCTCAGGGGCTGGAAACACCATATATTTT.

The rearrangement joins TRBV7-2 to TRBJ1-5; D is unclear. Germline CDR1 SGHTA, CDR2 FQGNSA. V was clipped by 0 bases and J by 6 bases, with 9 bases between them. This CDR3 comprises 14 residues. CDR3 residues: CASSLAMAGQPQHF. CDR3 nucleotide sequence: TGTGCCAGCAGCTTAGCGATGGCGGGTCAGCCCCAGCATTTT.

The chain carries TRBV11-3 and TRBJ2-2; tentative D call: TRBD1 (5 bases). The CDR3 is 14 residues long. Per germline, CDR1 SGHNT and CDR2 YENEEA. With 4 bases removed from V and 6 bases from J, the gap between germline ends came to 12 bases. CDR3 in DNA: TGTGCCAGCAGCTCCCGAAGGGGCGCCGGGGAGCTGTTTTTT. It is translated as CASSSRRGAGELFF.

On this clone: This specimen includes other DNA sequences encoding the same CDR3. The chain couples TRBV3-1 (or the pseudogene TRBV3-2) to TRBJ1-2; possibly TRBD1 for D (5 bases). With 4 bases removed from V and 4 bases from J, the gap between germline ends came to 10 bases. The CDR3 runs 13 residues. Germline loops: CDR1 LGHDT, CDR2 YNNKEL (reference sequence). As DNA, the CDR3 is TGTGCCAGCAGCCCTGACAGATCCTATGGCTACACCTTC. It translates to CASSPDRSYGYTF.